The 25 T cell receptor beta chains in this list originate from one sample, sequenced in a study of cytomegalovirus exposure and HLA in healthy donors (dated by TCRdb to about 2017). Libraries were built with the immunoSEQ multiplex PCR assay. The multiplex PCR relied on a mix of 60 forward primers for TCR Vbeta segments and 13 reverse primers for TCR Jbeta segments. Not all clones reach the TCRdb copy of this immuneACCESS table, which keeps in-frame sequences only. Checked studies attribute under half of the gap to unresolved V genes and leave the rest unexplained. The table for this sample lists 85,000 to 100,000 clones; around three quarters of them were counted only once. The ten largest clones add up to over 15% of the sample. Sequencing was performed on PBMCs. The receptors were gathered from a man in his sixties in good health and CMV-seropositive.

This rearrangement joins TRBV2 to TRBJ1-2; TRBD1 might be the D (5 bases). Germline CDR1 is SNHLY and CDR2 is FYNNEI. V lost 7 bases and J lost 4, with 10 bases in between. The CDR3 consists of 12 residues. The CDR3 DNA sequence: TGTGCCAGCACAGGGATAGTCTATGGCTACACCTTC. Translating gives CASTGIVYGYTF. Combining the CDR3 with reference TRBV2 and TRBJ1-2 gives the whole variable domain EPEVTQTPSHQVTQMGQEVILRCVPISNHLYFYWYRQILGQKVEFLVSFYNNEISEKSEIFDDQFSVERPDGSNFTLKIRSTKLEDSAMYFCASTGIVYGYTFGSGTRLTVV.

The rearrangement links TRBV30 to TRBJ2-2; no clear D gene. V was pared by 8 bases and J by 4 bases, with 8 bases between. Germline lookup yields CDR1 GTSNPN and CDR2 SVGIG (reference sequence). CDR3 size: 11 residues. The CDR3 is CALGRTGELFF. DNA of the CDR3: TGTGCCCTAGGTCGCACCGGGGAGCTGTTTTTT.

The chain recombines TRBV6-1 with TRBJ2-7; tentatively, D is TRBD1 (6 bases). Germline assignment: CDR1 MNHNS and CDR2 SASEGT. With 4 bases removed from V and 4 bases from J, the gap between germline ends came to 11 bases. The CDR3 covers 13 residues. This CDR3 reads CASSVGRGYEQYF. As DNA, the CDR3 is TGTGCCAGCAGTGTAGGCAGGGGTTACGAGCAGTACTTC.

This clone turned up a few times. The genes are TRBV7-9 and TRBJ2-3; D is uncertain. The CDR3 extends over 12 amino acids. Trimming left V 2 bases short and J 3 bases short, with 3 bases between. CDR1 is SEHNR, CDR2 FQNEAQ, per germline (reference sequence). The CDR3 loop reads CASSLRTDTQYF. The DNA of the CDR3 is TGTGCCAGCAGCTTACGGACAGATACGCAGTATTTT.

The rearrangement links TRBV29-1 to TRBJ2-1; perhaps TRBD2 as D (7 bases). Germline CDR1 is SQVTM and CDR2 is ANQGSEA. This CDR3 is 14 amino acids long. Trimming removed 6 bases at V and 3 bases at J, with 15 bases between. CDR3 sequence reads: CSVQGGGHYNEQFF. In DNA, the CDR3 is TGCAGCGTCCAAGGGGGGGGCCACTACAATGAGCAGTTCTTC.

The gene calls are TRBV6-5 and TRBJ2-7; D gene ambiguous. The CDR3 covers 13 residues. Trimming pared 3 bases from V and 2 bases from J, leaving 8 bases between. In germline, CDR1 is MNHEY, CDR2 SVGAGI. This CDR3 reads CASSYRRTYEQYF. CDR3 in DNA: TGTGCCAGCAGTTATCGCAGAACCTACGAGCAGTACTTC.

The chain joins TRBV5-5 to TRBJ1-2; the match to TRBD1 covers 9 bases. J gave up 4 bases and V 3 bases, and 4 bases lay outside the gene matches. Looked up from germline, CDR1 is SGHKS and CDR2 is YYEKEE (reference sequence). The CDR3 runs 14 residues. The CDR3 loop is CASSSWTGAYGYTF. CDR3 bases: TGTGCCAGCAGCTCCTGGACAGGGGCCTATGGCTACACCTTC.

This chain links TRBV6-1 with TRBJ1-6, with 7 bases identical to TRBD1. Per germline, CDR1 MNHNS and CDR2 SASEGT. The CDR3 covers 14 residues. With 6 bases clipped from V and 8 bases from J, the junction kept 7 bases outside the gene matches. This chain's CDR3 is CASSLTGMDSPLHF. The DNA of the CDR3 is TGTGCCAGCAGCCTGACAGGGATGGATTCACCCCTCCACTTT.

The count of this clone is one. The rearrangement joins TRBV27 to TRBJ2-7; 7 bases align to TRBD2. CDR3 length: 15 residues. V dropped 4 bases and J dropped 0; count of bases not matched to a gene: 6. Germline CDR1 is MNHEY and CDR2 is SMNVEV (reference sequence). CDR3 protein: CASSWSGESSYEQYF. The CDR3 coding sequence is TGTGCCAGCAGTTGGAGCGGGGAGTCCTCCTACGAGCAGTACTTC.

The chain employs TRBV9 and TRBJ2-1; perhaps TRBD2 as D (5 bases). Germline values: CDR1 SGDLS, CDR2 YYNGEE. The CDR3 consists of 13 residues. Trimming cost V 0 bases and J 5 bases, with 6 bases left between them. For the CDR3, the DNA is TGTGCCAGCAGCGTAGGAGGGAACAATGAGCAGTTCTTC. Its translation is CASSVGGNNEQFF. Full variable domain (outside the CDR3, taken from reference TRBV9 and TRBJ2-1): DSGVTQTPKHLITATGQRVTLRCSPRSGDLSVYWYQQSLDQGLQFLIQYYNGEERAKGNILERFSAQQFPDLHSELNLSSLELGDSALYFCASSVGGNNEQFFGPGTRLTVL.

The V and J genes are TRBV30 and TRBJ2-2, with 7 bases that match TRBD1. Trimming took 4 bases from V and 5 from J; bases not matched to a gene: 4. This CDR3 spans 13 amino acids. Germline CDR1 GTSNPN, CDR2 SVGIG (reference sequence). CDR3 sequence: CAWTGQPTGELFF. In DNA, the CDR3 is TGTGCCTGGACGGGACAGCCAACCGGGGAGCTGTTTTTT.

This chain uses TRBV11-2 with TRBJ2-4; 11 bases match TRBD2. V lost 0 bases and J lost 0; bases outside the gene matches: 7. Germline lookup yields CDR1 SGHAT and CDR2 FQNNGV. The CDR3 has 19 amino acids. DNA for the CDR3: TGTGCCAGCAGCTTAGATCTAACTAGCGGGAGCCTAGCCAAAAACATTCAGTACTTC. This gives the protein CASSLDLTSGSLAKNIQYF.

This clone was detected a few times. This rearrangement joins TRBV27 to TRBJ2-7, with 11 bases aligning to TRBD1. V lost 4 bases and J lost 4; bases outside the gene matches: 3. CDR3 length equals 14 residues. Germline V lookup: CDR1 MNHEY, CDR2 SMNVEV (reference sequence). The CDR3 DNA sequence: TGTGCCAGCAGTTCCGGGACAGGGGGTTACGAGCAGTACTTC. Its protein product is CASSSGTGGYEQYF.

The gene calls are TRBV29-1 and TRBJ2-3, with D perhaps matching TRBD1 (6 bases). V lost 4 bases to trimming and J lost 5 bases, with 7 bases between them. Germline-derived CDR1 and CDR2 are SQVTM and ANQGSEA. The CDR3 is made up of 11 amino acids. CDR3 in amino acids: CSVGGGDTQYF. CDR3 in DNA: TGCAGCGTTGGAGGGGGAGATACGCAGTATTTT.

The chain has TRBV28 and TRBJ1-4, with 9 bases matching TRBD1. Germline lookup yields CDR1 MDHEN and CDR2 SYDVKM. With V trimmed by 6 bases and J by 8 bases, 10 bases remained unmatched. The CDR3 contains 15 residues. In nucleotides, the CDR3 is TGTGCCAGCAGCAAGGCCGGGACAGGGAAAGAAAAACTGTTTTTT. The encoded protein is CASSKAGTGKEKLFF. Together with reference TRBV28 and TRBJ1-4, the CDR3 gives the full variable domain: DVKVTQSSRYLVKRTGEKVFLECVQDMDHENMFWYRQDPGLGLRLIYFSYDVKMKEKGDIPEGYSVSREKKERFSLILESASTNQTSMYLCASSKAGTGKEKLFFGSGTQLSVL.

The rearrangement links TRBV7-2 to TRBJ2-7, with TRBD2 identical over 8 bases. CDR3 size: 15 residues. J lost 2 bases, V lost 5 bases, and 8 bases had no gene match. In germline, CDR1 is SGHTA, CDR2 FQGNSA. The CDR3 sequence is CASSAKRGSPYEQYF. CDR3 nucleotides: TGTGCCAGCAGCGCCAAGCGGGGGAGCCCCTACGAGCAGTACTTC.

The chain combines TRBV29-1 with TRBJ2-7, with D possibly being TRBD1 (6 bases). V gave up 3 bases and J gave up 6 bases, with 12 bases separating them. Per the germline V gene, CDR1 is SQVTM and CDR2 is ANQGSEA. There are 12 residues in the CDR3. CDR3 DNA sequence: TGCAGCGTTGATGGACAGACGCCCGAGCAGTACTTC. This gives the protein CSVDGQTPEQYF.

The V and J genes are TRBV6-1 and TRBJ2-3; D not resolved. Trimming cost V 1 base and J 1 base, with 6 bases left between them. This CDR3 is 14 amino acids long. The V gene's germline CDR1 is MNHNS and CDR2 SASEGT. This CDR3 reads CASSEVRGTDTQYF. CDR3 sequence (DNA): TGTGCCAGCAGTGAAGTCCGGGGCACAGATACGCAGTATTTT.

The V call is TRBV6-1, the J call TRBJ2-5; maybe TRBD2 (5 bases). CDR1 is MNHNS and CDR2 is SASEGT in the germline V gene. V lost 5 bases and J lost 3, with 16 bases in between. CDR3 length equals 15 residues. This CDR3 is CASSPREAGKETQYF. CDR3 in DNA: TGTGCCAGCAGTCCCCGGGAAGCAGGAAAAGAGACCCAGTACTTC.

The rearrangement links TRBV7-3 to TRBJ2-1, with a possible D match to TRBD2 (5 bases). Germline V gene sequence: CDR1 SGHTA, CDR2 FQGTGA. This CDR3 is 15 amino acids long. The V gene lost 3 bases and the J gene lost 0 bases, with 9 bases spanning the gap. The CDR3 protein is CASSFTGSSYNEQFF. The CDR3 nucleotides are TGTGCCAGCAGCTTTACGGGGAGCTCCTACAATGAGCAGTTCTTC.

The V and J genes are TRBV5-4 and TRBJ1-1; 10 bases align to TRBD1. The CDR3 has 15 residues. Germline assignment: CDR1 SGHNT and CDR2 YYREEE (reference sequence). The V and J ends lost 6 bases and 6 bases, in that order; junction bases with no gene match: 11. CDR3 in DNA: TGTGCCAGCAAACGGGACAGGGGCAGTCTCTCTGAAGCTTTCTTT. Its protein is CASKRDRGSLSEAFF.

A remark on this clone: Since a far larger clone is one base different, this is likely a read error. The J gene is TRBJ2-7, the V gene TRBV5-3, with D possibly matching TRBD2 (5 bases). TRBV5-3 is an ORF, and what it does is uncertain. CDR3 size: 12 residues. V lost 8 bases and J lost 7, with 16 bases in between. The CDR3 nucleotides read TGTGCCAGTGCGACTGAGAGGGATGAGCAGTACTTC. It yields the protein CASATERDEQYF.

V usage is TRBV7-2 and J usage is TRBJ2-7; weak D call: TRBD1 (5 bases). Germline V CDR1 and CDR2: SGHTA, FQGNSA. The CDR3 spans 13 residues. Trimming removed 4 bases from V and 4 bases from J, with 11 bases in between. CDR3 sequence (DNA): TGTGCCAGCAGCTCTCTCCAGGGTTACGAGCAGTACTTC. Encoded protein: CASSSLQGYEQYF.

This clone was seen just once. The chain couples TRBV7-8 to TRBJ1-1; 8 bases are a match to TRBD1. Germline-derived CDR1 and CDR2 are SGHVS and FQNEAQ. This CDR3 has 12 residues. With 3 bases clipped from V and 7 bases from J, the junction kept 1 base outside the gene matches. The CDR3, as DNA: TGTGCCAGCAGCTTGACAGGGGTTGAAGCTTTCTTT. Amino acid sequence: CASSLTGVEAFF.

This clone has a handful of counts. The chain links TRBV7-9 to TRBJ1-1; a possible D gene is TRBD1 (5 bases). Germline V lookup: CDR1 SEHNR, CDR2 FQNEAQ (reference sequence). V was cut by 6 bases and J by 1 base, with 18 bases left in between. The CDR3 has 16 residues. The DNA of the CDR3 is TGTGCCAGCAGACCCATCACGGACATCCCGAACACTGAAGCTTTCTTT. Translated, it gives CASRPITDIPNTEAFF.